The entry that follows covers one T cell receptor (beta chain) sequence. Its target is not known. Germline V gene lookup returns CDR1 SGHTA and CDR2 FQGNSA. Trimming removed 1 base from V and 5 bases from J; junction bases left unmatched: 6. This CDR3 is built from 16 residues. This specimen belongs to a study of T cell responses to AZD1222 COVID-19 vaccine. Study results and limitations: Just five to seven AZD1222 recipients tested seropositive at baseline. Breadth and depth of Spike-specific TCRs rose after two AZD1222 doses. Donors skewed white British and female; clonal diversity was possibly underestimated.

Sequencing used immunoSEQ multiplex PCR; TCRdb keeps in-frame clones, though not all of them. Here the sample spans some 150,000 clones, about nine tenths being singletons. This chain links TRBV7-2 with TRBJ2-1; 9 nucleotides line up with TRBD2. This TCR came from an adult in good health. The specimen comprised peripheral blood, sampled on day 0 of AZD1222 vaccination. The CDR3 spells CASSLVWTSANNEQFF. In DNA form, the CDR3 reads TGTGCCAGCAGCTTAGTCTGGACTAGCGCCAACAATGAGCAGTTCTTC.